The clone carrying this T cell receptor (beta chain) was seen just once. Its target is not known. The junction departs from the called germline gene at one end, perhaps through a read error. Per germline, CDR1 SEHNR and CDR2 FQNEAQ (reference sequence). The CDR3 runs to 12 residues. This sample stems from a study of cytomegalovirus exposure and HLA in healthy donors. General observations from the study: Through in vitro validation, three CMV-associated chains were shown to be specific for CMV antigens.

The study ran its PCR with 60 Vbeta and 13 Jbeta primers. TCRdb keeps only in-frame clones here, not all; method: immunoSEQ multiplex PCR. The sample holds 210,000 or so clones, about 85% seen once. V usage is TRBV7-9 and J usage is TRBJ1-1; D remains unclear. What was sequenced was PBMCs. The clonotype comes from a human donor in good health. The CDR3 reads CSSSLQPWRAFF. The CDR3 nucleotides read TGTTCCAGCAGCTTGCAGCCCTGGAGAGCTTTCTTT.